These T cell receptor beta chains were read from a single sample in a study of blood T cell repertoires in COVID-19. Measured with immunoSEQ multiplex PCR; TCRdb has only the in-frame clones, and not every one. The data contain about 370,000 clones, 80% to 90% of them singletons. The sample taken for sequencing was PBMCs or T cells enriched from blood (not recorded which). The source of these receptors is a man aged 18-30 years who had recovered from COVID-19. Each CDR3 is given with its conserved first and last residue.

V gene,CDR3 protein
TRBV19,CASSIDPDRRGYTF
TRBV2,CASSPEFASSLGMRQYF
TRBV11-2,CASSPGLVNEQFF
TRBV4-2,CASSRKSSGGTDTQYF
TRBV4-3,CASSQDPSGNEQFF
TRBV13,CASSLGSRGNEKLFF
TRBV7-8,CASSPETSGAEQFF
TRBV5-5,CASSSTRTATNEKLFF
TRBV6-2/TRBV6-3,CASSVYSNQPQHF
TRBV19,CASKSGANTGELFF
TRBV4-3,CASTAGRNTEAFF
TRBV28,CASSSIARLAVTRSYNEQFF
TRBV6-5,CASSLQGGNEQYF
TRBV6-5,CASNGRNAMNTEAFF
TRBV7-3,CASARSANTGELFF
TRBV5-1,CASSLGGMNTEAFF
TRBV5-5,CASSLQGNENEQYF
TRBV27,CASSLTLGNPKEQYF
TRBV5-1,CASSGTGEPYNEQFF
TRBV4-3,CASSQGGVGNYGYTF
TRBV4-1,CASSRYRDNNEKLFF
TRBV24-1,CATSDSPNGYTF
TRBV9,CASSPSEAFRVPHYGYTF
TRBV3-1/TRBV3-2,CASSQGQTNTEAFF
TRBV5-1,CASSLKGSDTEAFF
TRBV24-1,CATSDPPGRGQETQYF
TRBV27,CASSFNGNYGYTF
TRBV7-9,CASSSDRGWGYTF
TRBV7-9,CASSLAWTGGRGSTDTQYF
TRBV3-1/TRBV3-2,CASSQVAGDTQYF
TRBV19,CATTRDSYTGELFF
TRBV2,CASRSGGFGYTF
TRBV19,CASSIRWGPDTQYF
TRBV2,CASSEGDRVPISNTGELFF
TRBV7-3,CASSLNRGEYNEQFF
TRBV10-3,CAISESQGAGELFF
TRBV10-2,CASSRTSGGLTDTQYF